The 27 T cell receptor beta chains given below trace back to one sample, sequenced in a study of T cell responses to AZD1222 COVID-19 vaccine. Profiled with immunoSEQ multiplex PCR; TCRdb holds only in-frame clones, not every one. This table holds over 130,000 clones, 80% to 95% found once. The sequenced sample was peripheral blood, obtained 28 days after the second AZD1222 dose. The receptors here all came from an adult who received the AZD1222 COVID-19 vaccine.

The chain uses TRBV29-1 and TRBJ2-6; tentatively, D is TRBD1 or TRBD2 (6 bases each). The ends were cut back, 6 bases at V and 0 bases at J, with 21 bases in the middle. The CDR3 has 18 residues. Germline V CDR1 and CDR2: SQVTM, ANQGSEA. CDR3: CSVGGQQGLVSGANVLTF. The CDR3 bases are TGCAGCGTGGGAGGTCAACAGGGCTTGGTCTCTGGGGCCAACGTCCTGACTTTC.

The rearrangement links TRBV27 to TRBJ2-7; TRBD2 might be the D (5 bases). Trimming stripped 6 bases from V and 4 bases from J, with 10 bases between. Germline CDR1 reads MNHEY; CDR2 reads SMNVEV (reference sequence). The CDR3 is 12 amino acids. The CDR3 spells CASSPGGYEQYF. CDR3 sequence (DNA): TGTGCCAGCAGCCCAGGCGGGTACGAGCAGTACTTC.

The V gene is TRBV6-1, the J gene TRBJ1-5; D is unclear. The ends were cut back, 0 bases at V and 3 bases at J, with 12 bases in the middle. The germline CDR1 and CDR2 sequences are MNHNS and SASEGT. CDR3 length: 16 amino acids. Here the CDR3 reads CASSEAPSRTNQPQHF. CDR3 in DNA: TGTGCCAGCAGTGAAGCGCCGTCTCGGACCAATCAGCCCCAGCATTTT.

The chain links TRBV19 to TRBJ1-3, with D possibly TRBD1 on 5 matching bases. In germline, CDR1 is LNHDA, CDR2 SQIVND (reference sequence). V gave up 5 bases and J gave up 1 base, with 9 bases separating them. CDR3 size: 14 residues. CDR3 nucleotide sequence: TGTGCCAGTAGTGTACAGGAGTCTGGAAACACCATATATTTT. Translating it yields CASSVQESGNTIYF.

The J gene is TRBJ2-5, the V gene TRBV6-2 or TRBV6-3; D remains ambiguous. V lost 0 bases and J lost 9, with 11 bases in between. The germline gives CDR1 MNHEY, CDR2 SVGEGT. The CDR3 runs 13 residues. The CDR3 sequence: CASSYSKSWSQYF. The CDR3 DNA follows: TGTGCCAGCAGTTACTCGAAGTCGTGGTCCCAGTACTTC.

This clone has just a few counts. The V and J genes are TRBV7-9 and TRBJ2-2; possible D gene TRBD1, 5 bases. The germline V and J ends were trimmed by 2 bases and 2 bases, with 6 bases remaining between them. The CDR3 runs 14 residues. Germline-derived CDR1 and CDR2 are SEHNR and FQNEAQ (reference sequence). The DNA of the CDR3 is TGTGCCAGCAGCTTACAGGGAAACACCGGGGAGCTGTTTTTT. As protein: CASSLQGNTGELFF.

This sequence joins TRBV7-9 and TRBJ1-4; 7 bases are a match to TRBD1. V lost 5 bases, J lost 4 bases, and 4 bases stayed unmatched. The CDR3 sequence is 14 residues long. Germline V gene lookup returns CDR1 SEHNR and CDR2 FQNEAQ (reference sequence). CDR3 in amino acids: CASSAGQSNEKLFF. The CDR3 region has the DNA TGTGCCAGCAGCGCGGGACAGAGTAATGAAAAACTGTTTTTT.

The chain recombines TRBV6-5 with TRBJ2-7; D not certain. This CDR3 is 13 amino acids long. Germline lookup yields CDR1 MNHEY and CDR2 SVGAGI. Trimming removed 6 bases at V and 7 bases at J, with 16 bases between. The CDR3 nucleotides are TGTGCCAGCAGAATGGACGACATACTTGAGCAGTACTTC. Its translation: CASRMDDILEQYF.

The V gene is TRBV24-1, the J gene TRBJ2-2; D may be TRBD1 (5 bases). CDR1 and CDR2 from the germline V gene are KGHDR and SFDVKD. This CDR3 has 17 amino acids. Trimming pared 1 base from V and 0 bases from J, leaving 11 bases between. The CDR3 bases are TGTGCCACCAGTGATTTTAGCAGGGCGTCGAACACCGGGGAGCTGTTTTTT. It translates to CATSDFSRASNTGELFF.

This clone occurred once. This chain links TRBV28 with TRBJ1-5; D not resolved. Trimming shortened V by 7 bases and J by 6 bases, and 10 bases separated the two germline ends. Germline V gene lookup returns CDR1 MDHEN and CDR2 SYDVKM. This CDR3 is built from 12 residues. CDR3 protein: CASISWGQPQHF. As DNA, the CDR3 is TGTGCCAGCATCAGTTGGGGTCAGCCCCAGCATTTT.

The chain is built from TRBV10-3 and TRBJ1-4; D is uncertain. This CDR3 spans 16 amino acids. The V end was cut by 0 bases, the J end by 2 bases, with 10 bases between. Germline assignment: CDR1 ENHRY and CDR2 SYGVKD. This chain's CDR3 is CAISESIGRTNEKLFF. Here the CDR3 DNA reads TGTGCCATCAGTGAGTCTATCGGCCGGACTAATGAAAAACTGTTTTTT.

The V gene is TRBV5-1, the J gene TRBJ2-2, with 12 bases fitting TRBD2. Germline V gives CDR1 SGHRS, CDR2 YFSETQ. V shed 3 bases and J 0 bases; nucleotides not matched to a gene: 3. This CDR3 is built from 17 residues. The CDR3 sequence is CASSYLAGGSNTGELFF. The CDR3 nucleotides are TGCGCCAGCAGCTACCTAGCGGGAGGGTCGAACACCGGGGAGCTGTTTTTT. The whole variable domain, filled in from reference TRBV5-1 and TRBJ2-2, reads KAGVTQTPRYLIKTRGQQVTLSCSPISGHRSVSWYQQTPGQGLQFLFEYFSETQRNKGNFPGRFSGRQFSNSRSEMNVSTLELGDSALYLCASSYLAGGSNTGELFFGEGSRLTVL.

The chain carries TRBV3-1 (or the pseudogene TRBV3-2) and TRBJ2-4; TRBD1 matches at 8 bases. The germline gives CDR1 LGHDT, CDR2 YNNKEL (reference sequence). V dropped 4 bases and J dropped 0; count of bases not matched to a gene: 5. The CDR3 consists of 16 residues. The CDR3 bases are TGTGCCAGCAGCCCTAGACAGGGGCTAGCCAAAAACATTCAGTACTTC. It is translated as CASSPRQGLAKNIQYF.

The rearrangement uses TRBV12-3 or TRBV12-4 and TRBJ1-5; D gene uncertain. V shed 7 bases and J shed 7 bases, with 11 bases lying between them. This CDR3 is 12 amino acids long. CDR3 bases: TGTGCCAGCACAGAAGGACCCCAGCCCCAGCATTTT. This gives the protein CASTEGPQPQHF.

The chain recombines TRBV11-2 with TRBJ2-1; no clear D. The CDR3 spans 13 residues. V lost 1 base to trimming and J lost 3 bases, with 4 bases between them. The V gene's germline CDR1 is SGHAT and CDR2 FQNNGV. The CDR3 DNA reads as TGTGCCAGCAGCTTAGTGGGCTACAATGAGCAGTTCTTC. It specifies CASSLVGYNEQFF.

This chain joins TRBV5-1 and TRBJ2-7; 7 positions agree with TRBD2. The CDR3 extends over 16 amino acids. Germline CDR1 and CDR2: SGHRS and YFSETQ. Trimming at V came to 0 bases and at J to 5 bases, leaving 11 bases not matched to a gene. The CDR3 reads CASSLGGGGPPNEQYF. The CDR3 DNA sequence: TGCGCCAGCAGCTTGGGGGGGGGAGGGCCTCCCAACGAGCAGTACTTC.

The chain couples TRBV6-1 to TRBJ1-2, with 7 bases aligning to TRBD1. V shed 1 base and J 3 bases; nucleotides not matched to a gene: 11. Looked up from germline, CDR1 is MNHNS and CDR2 is SASEGT. The CDR3 sequence is 17 residues long. CDR3 in DNA: TGTGCCAGCAGTGAAGTGGGAGGACAGGTACGATACTATGGCTACACCTTC. Its translation: CASSEVGGQVRYYGYTF.

The rearrangement uses TRBV6-2 or TRBV6-3 and TRBJ2-7; 9 nucleotides match TRBD2. This CDR3 has 14 amino acids. The trim removed 5 bases at V and 2 bases at J, leaving 4 bases unmatched. CDR1 MNHEY and CDR2 SVGEGT come from the germline V gene. CDR3 in amino acids: CASSDGLAPYEQYF. The CDR3 DNA is TGTGCCAGCAGTGACGGACTAGCGCCCTACGAGCAGTACTTC.

The chain joins TRBV3-1 (or the pseudogene TRBV3-2) to TRBJ2-3; D is unclear. The CDR3 is 12 residues long. Germline V gene data show CDR1 as LGHDT and CDR2 as YNNKEL (reference sequence). The V end was cut by 3 bases, the J end by 2 bases, with 3 bases between. In DNA, the CDR3 is TGTGCCAGCAGCCAGAACACAGATACGCAGTATTTT. Protein product: CASSQNTDTQYF.

This chain connects TRBV27 to TRBJ2-4; 11 bases agree with TRBD2. The trim removed 6 bases at V and 7 bases at J, leaving 11 bases unmatched. The CDR3 spans 16 residues. Germline CDR1 is MNHEY and CDR2 is SMNVEV (reference sequence). CDR3 sequence: CASSLSGRAGRNIQYF. The CDR3 DNA reads as TGTGCCAGCAGCCTTAGCGGGAGGGCCGGTAGGAACATTCAGTACTTC.

V and J are TRBV4-3 and TRBJ2-2; D ambiguous. Trimming shortened V by 0 bases and J by 5 bases, and 4 bases separated the two germline ends. CDR1 and CDR2 from the germline V gene are LGHNA and YSLEER. There are 13 residues in the CDR3. CDR3 DNA sequence: TGCGCCAGCAGCCAAGATGTTACCGGGGAGCTGTTTTTT. This sequence encodes CASSQDVTGELFF.

V and J are TRBV5-1 and TRBJ1-1; 7 bases fit TRBD1. In germline, CDR1 is SGHRS, CDR2 YFSETQ. V trimming: 3 bases; J trimming: 0 bases; junction bases outside the gene matches: 5. The CDR3 is made up of 15 amino acids. Here the CDR3 reads CASSWGGQMNTEAFF. For the CDR3, the DNA is TGCGCCAGCAGCTGGGGGGGACAGATGAACACTGAAGCTTTCTTT.

The V gene is TRBV7-9, the J gene TRBJ2-1; weak D call: TRBD1 (6 bases). V dropped 3 bases and J dropped 5 bases, with 8 bases sitting between them. CDR1 and CDR2 from the germline V gene are SEHNR and FQNEAQ (reference sequence). CDR3 length: 13 amino acids. The CDR3 reads CASSFGTNNEQFF. The CDR3 coding sequence is TGTGCCAGCAGCTTCGGGACAAACAATGAGCAGTTCTTC. Complete variable domain (other parts from reference TRBV7-9 and TRBJ2-1): DTGVSQNPRHKITKRGQNVTFRCDPISEHNRLYWYRQTLGQGPEFLTYFQNEAQLEKSRLLSDRFSAERPKGSFSTLEIQRTEQGDSAMYLCASSFGTNNEQFFGPGTRLTVL.

The V gene is TRBV2, the J gene TRBJ2-7; 10 bases align to TRBD1. V lost 6 bases to trimming and J lost 5 bases; unmatched junction nucleotides: 7. The CDR3 consists of 14 residues. CDR1 and CDR2 (germline): SNHLY, FYNNEI. Written as DNA, the CDR3 is TGTGCCAGCAGAATGGGGACAGGGGCTCACGAGCAGTACTTC. Its translation: CASRMGTGAHEQYF.

The rearrangement uses TRBV5-8 and TRBJ2-5; TRBD2 matches at 10 bases. With V trimmed by 6 bases and J by 5 bases, 10 bases remained unmatched. The CDR3 contains 15 residues. The V gene's germline CDR1 is SGHTS and CDR2 YDEGEE. CDR3 bases: TGTGCCAGCACCCTTCCAGCGGGAGGGCCGGAGACCCAGTACTTC. This sequence encodes CASTLPAGGPETQYF.

V usage is TRBV18 and J usage is TRBJ1-5; tentative D call: TRBD1 (5 bases). This CDR3 has 13 amino acids. Germline values: CDR1 KGHSH, CDR2 LQKENI. V shed 5 bases and J shed 7 bases, with 12 bases lying between them. The CDR3: CASSSGEVQPQHF. In DNA, the CDR3 is TGTGCCAGCTCATCGGGGGAAGTGCAGCCCCAGCATTTT.

The rearrangement links TRBV5-1 to TRBJ2-5; the D gene could be TRBD1 or TRBD2 (5 bases each). Germline lookup yields CDR1 SGHRS and CDR2 YFSETQ. The CDR3 has 14 amino acids. V gave up 3 bases and J gave up 6 bases, with 15 bases separating them. CDR3 in amino acids: CASSSGTERKTQYF. The CDR3 bases are TGCGCCAGCAGCTCTGGGACCGAGAGAAAGACCCAGTACTTC.